These 3 T cell receptor beta chains were sequenced from one sample in a study of spatial heterogeneity in lung cancer. TCRdb called the 5' RACE reads again in MiXCR, with one record for every CDR3 protein. The sample shows about 14,000 distinct CDR3 sequences, approximately 4.5% of them seen only once. Time point in this sample: sample taken at primary tumor resection. Whole-study findings and limits: Mutation counts in tumors were tracked by counts of expanded intratumoral alpha and beta TCRs.

For these TCRs, the target antigens are not known. The sequenced sample was lung tumor tissue, obtained at surgery. These receptors came from a female donor with early-stage non-small cell lung cancer.

The sample holds many counts of this clonotype. V gene TRBV7-3 combines with J gene TRBJ1-1; TRBD1 is a possible D gene (5 bases). The CDR3 is 13 amino acids. V was cut by 0 bases and J by 4 bases, with 6 bases left in between. Germline V CDR1 and CDR2: SGHTA, FQGTGA. This chain's CDR3 is CASSLTGATEAFF. CDR3 DNA sequence: TGTGCCAGCAGCTTAACAGGGGCCACTGAAGCTTTCTTT.

In this sample, this clonotype turned up many times. The V gene is TRBV5-1, the J gene TRBJ2-7; TRBD1 aligns across 9 bases. V lost 5 bases, J lost 5 bases, and 5 bases stayed unmatched. The CDR3 consists of 13 residues. Per the germline V gene, CDR1 is SGHRS and CDR2 is YFSETQ. The CDR3 sequence: CASRYGQGNEQYF. CDR3 nucleotides: TGCGCCAGCAGATATGGACAGGGGAACGAGCAGTACTTC.

This clonotype was recorded at least ten times. This chain connects TRBV7-9 to TRBJ1-2, with D hard to call. The germline gives CDR1 SEHNR, CDR2 FQNEAQ (reference sequence). Trimming took off 0 bases at V and 4 bases at J, with 30 bases between the two ends. The CDR3 extends over 21 amino acids. The CDR3 region has the DNA TGTGCCAGCAGCTTAGCGCTATATCGCCAGCTCGGCTCAACTCTTTCCTATGGCTACACCTTC. Translated, it gives CASSLALYRQLGSTLSYGYTF.